One sample yielded the 26 T cell receptor beta chains listed below, sequenced in a study of T cells in Graves' hyperthyroidism and ophthalmopathy. Using RNA transcripts as the source, TCR beta CDR3 regions were amplified. Initially, a first-round RT-PCR of the TCR CDR3 employed the HTBI primer set. Via MiXCR, TCRdb re-called the multiplex PCR reads, giving one row per CDR3 protein. The sample shows roughly 570,000 distinct CDR3 sequences, about 45% of them seen only once. The sample consisted of peripheral blood or thyroid tissue (not recorded which). The receptor set was obtained from an adult woman with Graves' disease, either hyperthyroidism or ophthalmopathy (not recorded which).

The chain has TRBV5-3 and TRBJ2-3; TRBD2 might be the D (8 bases). TRBV5-3 is recorded as an ORF, its role being uncertain. With 10 bases removed from V and 5 bases from J, the gap between germline ends came to 23 bases. This CDR3 contains 15 residues. This CDR3 reads CASASTGAGGDTQYF. The CDR3 region has the DNA TGTGCCTCTGCCTCAACAGGGGCGGGGGGAGATACGCAGTATTTT.

This clonotype was seen repeatedly, ten times or more. The genes are TRBV5-1 and TRBJ1-5; D remains ambiguous. Germline V gene lookup returns CDR1 SGHRS and CDR2 YFSETQ. V was shortened by 4 bases and J by 0 bases, with 11 bases between the two germline ends. The CDR3 spans 15 residues. In nucleotides, the CDR3 is TGCGCCAGCAGCCCCGACGGAGTTAGCAATCAGCCCCAGCATTTT. Translating it yields CASSPDGVSNQPQHF.

The chain's CDR3 is CASSEWGRTEAFF. For the CDR3, the DNA is TGTGCCAGCAGTGAATGGGGAAGGACCGAAGCTTTCTTT. V and J are TRBV25-1 and TRBJ1-1; no definite D call. Germline V lookup: CDR1 MGHDK, CDR2 SYGVNS. This CDR3 has 13 residues. The V end lost 1 base, the J end lost 8 bases, and 11 bases lay between the germline ends.

This CDR3 reads CASSQEGRGKTYF. CDR3 coding DNA: TGTGCCAGCAGCCAAGAAGGCAGGGGCAAAACCTACTTC. The V and J genes are TRBV14 and TRBJ2-7, with D maybe TRBD1 (6 bases). This CDR3 is 13 amino acids long. Trimming left V 0 bases short and J 13 bases short, with 16 bases between. In germline, CDR1 is SGHDN, CDR2 FVKESK.

This clonotype showed up just a few times. J is TRBJ2-5 and V is TRBV6-1; TRBD1 aligns across 11 bases. The germline V gene encodes CDR1 MNHNS and CDR2 SASEGT. V gave up 3 bases and J gave up 3 bases; unmatched junction bases: 12. The CDR3 covers 18 residues. The CDR3 sequence: CASSDLSRDRGFEETQYF. The CDR3 coding sequence is TGTGCCAGCAGTGACCTATCACGGGACAGGGGGTTCGAAGAGACCCAGTACTTC.

J is TRBJ2-7 and V is TRBV11-2, with TRBD1 matching 8 bases. Per the germline V gene, CDR1 is SGHAT and CDR2 is FQNNGV. The CDR3 runs 14 residues. Trimming at V came to 4 bases and at J to 5 bases, leaving 7 bases not matched to a gene. This CDR3 is CASSSTGTGDEQYF. Here the CDR3 DNA reads TGTGCCAGCAGCTCAACCGGGACAGGTGACGAGCAGTACTTC.

This clonotype has at least ten counts. This chain uses TRBV5-1 with TRBJ2-7; 8 bases match TRBD2. Germline CDR1 is SGHRS and CDR2 is YFSETQ. CDR3 length: 16 amino acids. The trim removed 1 base at V and 5 bases at J, leaving 11 bases unmatched. This CDR3 reads CASSLPGTSGGDEQYF. DNA of the CDR3: TGCGCCAGCAGCTTGCCCGGGACATCCGGGGGGGACGAGCAGTACTTC.

There are many counts of this clonotype. This chain links TRBV20-1 with TRBJ1-2, with TRBD1 matching over 10 bases. The V gene end was trimmed by 6 bases and the J gene end by 2 bases; junction bases not matched to a gene: 0. The CDR3 is made up of 12 amino acids. The germline CDR1 and CDR2 sequences are DFQATT and SNEGSKA (reference sequence). In DNA, the CDR3 is TGCAGTGCGGGACAGGGGAACTATGGCTACACCTTC. It encodes CSAGQGNYGYTF.

Concerning this clonotype itself: Given the absence of the conserved phenylalanine or tryptophan at the CDR3 end, a read error is likely. The chain is built from TRBV9 and TRBJ1-3; 8 nucleotides align to TRBD1. The CDR3 extends over 15 amino acids. V lost 4 bases and J lost 0; bases outside the gene matches: 3. CDR1 is SGDLS, CDR2 YYNGEE, per germline. CDR3 in amino acids: CASSSGQDSGNTIYS. The CDR3, as DNA: TGTGCCAGCAGCTCGGGACAGGACTCTGGAAACACCATATATTCT.

The chain is built from TRBV7-9 and TRBJ2-2; D possibly matches TRBD1 or TRBD2 (5 bases each). This CDR3 has 15 residues. The V gene lost 6 bases and the J gene lost 4 bases, with 15 bases spanning the gap. Germline V gene data show CDR1 as SEHNR and CDR2 as FQNEAQ (reference sequence). The CDR3 nucleotides read TGTGCCAGCAGTGGTACCGGGACCCGCACCGGGGAGCTGTTTTTT. Its translation is CASSGTGTRTGELFF.

This chain joins TRBV7-9 and TRBJ1-1; no definite D call. The V gene lost 6 bases and the J gene lost 2 bases, with 16 bases spanning the gap. The germline gives CDR1 SEHNR, CDR2 FQNEAQ (reference sequence). This CDR3 is built from 15 residues. The CDR3 loop reads CASSPEGGFNTEAFF. CDR3 DNA sequence: TGTGCCAGCAGTCCTGAGGGAGGGTTCAACACTGAAGCTTTCTTT.

CDR3 DNA sequence: TGTGCCAGCAGCTACGAACGACAGGGGGAGGCTTTCTTT. It translates to CASSYERQGEAFF. This chain uses TRBV7-9 with TRBJ1-1, with 9 bases fitting TRBD1. Unmatched junction bases numbered 8, after V lost 4 bases and J lost 11 bases. The V gene's germline CDR1 is SEHNR and CDR2 FQNEAQ (reference sequence). The CDR3 runs to 13 residues.

This clonotype was seen many times. The CDR3 sequence: CASSFLSGSSYEQYF. Written as DNA, the CDR3 is TGTGCCAGCAGCTTCCTTAGCGGGAGCTCCTACGAGCAGTACTTC. The chain links TRBV7-2 to TRBJ2-7, with 9 bases lining up with TRBD2. Per the germline V gene, CDR1 is SGHTA and CDR2 is FQGNSA. V lost 3 bases to trimming and J lost 0 bases; unmatched junction nucleotides: 3. This CDR3 spans 15 amino acids.

The J gene is TRBJ2-1, the V gene TRBV7-9; perhaps TRBD1 as D (5 bases). V lost 1 base to trimming and J lost 6 bases, with 13 bases between them. This CDR3 has 15 residues. Per the germline V gene, CDR1 is SEHNR and CDR2 is FQNEAQ (reference sequence). CDR3 sequence reads: CASSLVKGRGNEQFF. The CDR3 DNA reads TGTGCCAGCAGCTTAGTTAAGGGGCGCGGCAATGAGCAGTTCTTC.

The rearrangement joins TRBV24-1 to TRBJ1-5; 7 bases line up with TRBD1. Looked up from germline, CDR1 is KGHDR and CDR2 is SFDVKD. This CDR3 contains 13 residues. Losses at the gene ends were 6 bases for V and 8 bases for J; bases not matched to a gene: 6. CDR3 DNA: TGTGCCACCAGTCAGGGGGAAGGGGAGCCCCAGCATTTT. Amino acids: CATSQGEGEPQHF.

This clonotype appeared many times. The J gene is TRBJ1-6, the V gene TRBV20-1, with a tentative D call TRBD1 (5 bases). The germline V and J ends were trimmed by 4 bases and 0 bases, with 16 bases remaining between them. This CDR3 contains 17 residues. Germline V CDR1 and CDR2: DFQATT, SNEGSKA (reference sequence). The CDR3 loop is CSATLRQGSSYNSPLHF. In nucleotides, the CDR3 is TGCAGTGCTACCCTTCGGCAGGGCAGCTCCTATAATTCACCCCTCCACTTT.

The chain uses TRBV24-1 and TRBJ2-1; 10 positions match TRBD2. CDR3 length: 16 residues. With 4 bases clipped from V and 6 bases from J, the junction kept 8 bases outside the gene matches. The germline V gene has CDR1 KGHDR and CDR2 SFDVKD. CDR3 loop: CATSDPKREGSNEQFF. The CDR3 region has the DNA TGTGCCACCAGTGACCCTAAGCGGGAGGGGTCCAATGAGCAGTTCTTC.

This sequence joins TRBV7-9 and TRBJ1-4; 10 bases are shared with TRBD1. Trimming took 1 base from V and 10 from J; bases not matched to a gene: 15. The CDR3 spans 18 residues. Germline assignment: CDR1 SEHNR and CDR2 FQNEAQ (reference sequence). The CDR3 loop is CASSLGLYTGDRGGKLFF. CDR3 nucleotide sequence: TGTGCCAGCAGCTTAGGACTCTACACCGGGGACAGGGGCGGAAAACTGTTTTTT.

Concerning this clonotype itself: This could be a read error, since a much larger clone is one nucleotide away. The rearrangement joins TRBV2 to TRBJ1-6, with D unresolved. The CDR3 has 14 amino acids. Germline V gene lookup returns CDR1 SNHLY and CDR2 FYNNEI. CDR3 DNA: TGTGCCAGCAGTCTCCGGGAAAAAGATTCACCCCCCCACTTT. It encodes CASSLREKDSPPHF.

The J gene is TRBJ1-1, the V gene TRBV11-2, with D possibly matching TRBD1 (6 bases). In germline, CDR1 is SGHAT, CDR2 FQNNGV. The CDR3 loop spans 16 amino acids. V was cut by 1 base and J by 0 bases, with 12 bases left in between. CDR3 DNA: TGTGCCAGCAGCTTAGCCCGGACAGCTATGAACACTGAAGCTTTCTTT. Translated: CASSLARTAMNTEAFF.

This clonotype appeared once. J is TRBJ1-6 and V is TRBV20-1; possible D gene TRBD1, 5 bases. The CDR3 totals 15 residues. Trimming stripped 6 bases from V and 0 bases from J, with 12 bases between. Per the germline V gene, CDR1 is DFQATT and CDR2 is SNEGSKA (reference sequence). The CDR3 bases are TGCAGTGCCGAAGGCAGGGCCTCCTATAATTCACCCCTCCACTTT. It specifies CSAEGRASYNSPLHF.

This chain joins TRBV24-1 and TRBJ2-7; 15 bases map to TRBD2. V lost 8 bases and J lost 2; bases outside the gene matches: 3. From germline, CDR1 is KGHDR and CDR2 SFDVKD. There are 15 residues in the CDR3. The CDR3 DNA follows: TGTGCCACCAAGGGACTAGCGGGAGGAACCTACGAGCAGTACTTC. Protein product: CATKGLAGGTYEQYF.

This clonotype was observed at least ten times. V is TRBV7-8 and J is TRBJ2-2; D gene uncertain. V lost 2 bases to trimming and J lost 6 bases, with 10 bases between them. CDR1 is SGHVS, CDR2 FQNEAQ, per germline. The CDR3 contains 14 residues. In nucleotides, the CDR3 is TGTGCCAGCAGCTTATTACAGCAGCCCGGGGAGCTGTTTTTT. Translated: CASSLLQQPGELFF.

This clonotype showed up just a few times. The chain is built from TRBV3-1 and TRBJ2-2, with 7 positions matching TRBD1. The germline V gene has CDR1 LGHDT and CDR2 YNNKEL (reference sequence). The CDR3 has 18 amino acids. The V and J ends lost 3 bases and 1 base, in that order; junction bases with no gene match: 11. The CDR3 sequence is CASSHRRVDRVNTGELFF. Here the CDR3 DNA reads TGTGCCAGCAGCCACAGGAGAGTAGACAGGGTGAACACCGGGGAGCTGTTTTTT.

The sample holds many counts of this clonotype. This rearrangement joins TRBV11-2 to TRBJ2-5, with D perhaps TRBD1 or TRBD2 (6 bases each). The CDR3 has 16 amino acids. Germline CDR1 and CDR2: SGHAT and FQNNGV. The V gene lost 0 bases and the J gene lost 4 bases, with 15 bases spanning the gap. CDR3 loop: CASSLDHPGAGETQYF. CDR3 DNA: TGTGCCAGCAGCTTAGATCACCCGGGGGCGGGAGAGACCCAGTACTTC.

This clonotype was seen only once. The chain recombines TRBV7-3 with TRBJ2-5; TRBD2 is a possible D gene (6 bases). This CDR3 contains 14 residues. The germline gives CDR1 SGHTA, CDR2 FQGTGA. V lost 9 bases and J 3 bases, leaving 17 bases between the germline ends. The CDR3 spells CASTRDWAKETQYF. CDR3 bases: TGTGCCAGTACTAGGGACTGGGCCAAAGAGACCCAGTACTTC.